A selection of T cell receptor beta chains follows, all from one sample in a study of cytomegalovirus exposure and HLA in healthy donors. The repertoire was sequenced with immunoSEQ multiplex PCR; TCRdb's copy has only in-frame clones and lacks some. The table has roughly 100,000 clones, 65% to 80% seen once. The sample consisted of PBMCs. The source is a woman in her late teens or twenties in good health and CMV-seropositive. CDR3s include the opening cysteine and the closing phenylalanine or tryptophan. Each record gives: J gene, clone size, V gene, D gene, CDR3 DNA, CDR3 protein. The D gene is left open where the match is weak. Clone sizes are given selectively: once, few, many, or a class where the clone is expanded.

TRBJ2-1 once TRBV9 TRBD2 TGTGCCAGCAGCGTCGGACTAGCAAGTGATGAGCAGTTCTTC CASSVGLASDEQFF
TRBJ1-2 once TRBV12-5 . TGTGCTAGTGGTTTGGTACGGGGGGGCCGAGGCTACACCTTC CASGLVRGGRGYTF
TRBJ1-2 . TRBV7-2 . TGTGCCAGCAGCTTAGATGGGGGGGGCTACACCTTC CASSLDGGGYTF
TRBJ1-1 . TRBV27 TRBD1 TGTGCCAGCAGTCCGCGGACAGGGACAATGGGCACTGAAGCTTTCTTT CASSPRTGTMGTEAFF
TRBJ1-5 . TRBV11-2 . TGTGCCAGCAGCACCGACAGATATAGCAATCAGCCCCAGCATTTT CASSTDRYSNQPQHF
TRBJ2-3 . TRBV6-1 . TGTGCCAGCAGCCCAACTAGGGGGAGTTTAGATACGCAGTATTTT CASSPTRGSLDTQYF
TRBJ2-1 . TRBV5-3 . TGTGCCAGCAACCTTGCCTTCTTCGGCTACAATGAGCAGTTCTTC CASNLAFFGYNEQFF
TRBJ2-2 . TRBV10-3 TRBD1 TGTGCCTCCCAGGGGACAGGGGGTGGCGGGGAGCTGTTTTTT CASQGTGGGGELFF
TRBJ1-1 . TRBV14 . TGTGCCAGCAGCCCCTGGTCGGGGTCGATGAACACTGAAGCTTTCTTT CASSPWSGSMNTEAFF
TRBJ1-1 . TRBV9 . TGTGCCAGCAGCGTAGCAAGAACTAAGGAAGGTGCTGAAGCTTTCTTT CASSVARTKEGAEAFF
TRBJ1-2 . TRBV18 TRBD1 TGTGCCAGCTCACGAGGAGAGCAGGGGGACCCTTGGGGCTACACCTTC CASSRGEQGDPWGYTF
TRBJ1-1 few TRBV7-9 TRBD1 TGTGCCAGCAGTTTGGGCACAGGGGGTAACACTGAAGCTTTCTTT CASSLGTGGNTEAFF
TRBJ1-3 . TRBV7-9 TRBD1 TGTGCCAGCAGCCAGGACAGGGGCGGAAACACCATATATTTT CASSQDRGGNTIYF
TRBJ1-2 few TRBV25-1 TRBD1 TGTGCCAGCAGTGAACGCTCGGGACAGGCTACTAACTATGGCTACACCTTC CASSERSGQATNYGYTF
TRBJ2-2 few TRBV5-6 . TGTGCCAGCAGTAGGGACTGGAACACCGGGGAGCTGTTTTTT CASSRDWNTGELFF
TRBJ2-7 . TRBV21-1 . TGTGCCAGCAGCCGGGGGGCCCGATCCAGATCCTACGAGCAGTACTTC CASSRGARSRSYEQYF
TRBJ1-1 . TRBV18 . TGTGCCAGCTCTACAGGGAAAGGCACTGAAGCTTTCTTT CASSTGKGTEAFF
TRBJ2-5 few TRBV9 TRBD1 TGTGCCGGCAGCTCCTCCCGGACAGGGAGAGAGACCCAGTACTTC CAGSSSRTGRETQYF
TRBJ2-3 medium-sized TRBV6-1 . TGTGCCAGCAGGGAAGGGGCGTGGAACACAGATACGCAGTATTTT CASREGAWNTDTQYF
TRBJ1-1 . TRBV6-1 . TGTGCCAGCAGCTTCCGGGGGGAGAACACTGAAGCTTTCTTT CASSFRGENTEAFF
TRBJ1-2 . TRBV7-8 TRBD1 TGTGCCAGCAGCTTAGGGCAGGGGGGCTATGGCTACACCTTC CASSLGQGGYGYTF
TRBJ1-5 few TRBV6-7 TRBD1 TGTGCCAGCAGCGGGCCCCCGGACAGGTATCATCAGCCCCAGCATTTT CASSGPPDRYHQPQHF
TRBJ2-5 . TRBV5-1 TRBD2 TGCGCCAGCACCGATGGCGGGGGGCCAGGGGAGCAGTACTTC CASTDGGGPGEQYF
TRBJ1-2 . TRBV27 . TGTGCCAGCAGTCCCGGAAGTGCGGCGGTCTATGGCTACACCTTC CASSPGSAAVYGYTF
TRBJ2-7 few TRBV6-1 TRBD1 TGTGCCAGCAGTGAAGGCACGACAGGGGGCGGGTACGAGCAGTACTTC CASSEGTTGGGYEQYF
TRBJ1-1 . TRBV7-8 TRBD1 TGTGCCAGCAGCTTAAGGCCAGGGGGGACGTCGTCGGATGAAGCTTTCTTT CASSLRPGGTSSDEAFF
TRBJ2-1 . TRBV6-5 TRBD2 TGTGCCAGCAGTTACGGGACTAGCGGCAATGAGCAGTTCTTC CASSYGTSGNEQFF
TRBJ2-7 large TRBV5-1 TRBD2 TGCGCCAGCAGCTTGGATCCCGGGACGGGGGGAGGGCAGTACTTC CASSLDPGTGGGQYF
TRBJ2-5 . TRBV2 TRBD2 TGTGCCAGCAGTGACTTAGCGGGAGAAGAGACCCAGTACTTC CASSDLAGEETQYF
TRBJ1-2 . TRBV18 . TGTGCCAGCTCACCACCCATTCTAGACTATGGCTACACCTTC CASSPPILDYGYTF
TRBJ2-7 . TRBV7-2 . TGTGCCAGCAGCGCTTCGCGCGGAGTCGGCGACAGGTTCTCCTACGAGCAGTACTTC CASSASRGVGDRFSYEQYF
TRBJ2-5 . TRBV4-1 TRBD2 TGCGCCAGCAGCCAAGCGGGGGGGTTAGAGACCCAGTACTTC CASSQAGGLETQYF